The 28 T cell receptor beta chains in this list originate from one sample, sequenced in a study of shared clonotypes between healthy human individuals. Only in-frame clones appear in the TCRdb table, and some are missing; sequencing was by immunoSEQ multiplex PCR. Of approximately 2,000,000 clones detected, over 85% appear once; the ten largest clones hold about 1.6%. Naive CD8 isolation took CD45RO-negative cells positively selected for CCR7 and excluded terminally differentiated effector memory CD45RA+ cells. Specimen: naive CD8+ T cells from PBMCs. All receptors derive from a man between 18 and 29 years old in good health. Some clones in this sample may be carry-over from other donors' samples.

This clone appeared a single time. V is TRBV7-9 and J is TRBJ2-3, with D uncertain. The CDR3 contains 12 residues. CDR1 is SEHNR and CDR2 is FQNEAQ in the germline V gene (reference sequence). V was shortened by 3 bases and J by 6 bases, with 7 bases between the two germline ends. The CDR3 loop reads CASSFGVDTQYF. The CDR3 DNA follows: TGTGCCAGCAGCTTCGGCGTGGATACGCAGTATTTT.

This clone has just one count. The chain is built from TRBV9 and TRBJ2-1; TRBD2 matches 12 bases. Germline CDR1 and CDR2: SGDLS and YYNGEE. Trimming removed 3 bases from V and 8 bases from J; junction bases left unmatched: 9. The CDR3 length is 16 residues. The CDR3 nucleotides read TGTGCCAGCAGCGACTGGACTAGCGGGACGAATGATGAGCAGTTCTTC. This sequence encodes CASSDWTSGTNDEQFF. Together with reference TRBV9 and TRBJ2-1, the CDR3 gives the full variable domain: DSGVTQTPKHLITATGQRVTLRCSPRSGDLSVYWYQQSLDQGLQFLIQYYNGEERAKGNILERFSAQQFPDLHSELNLSSLELGDSALYFCASSDWTSGTNDEQFFGPGTRLTVL.

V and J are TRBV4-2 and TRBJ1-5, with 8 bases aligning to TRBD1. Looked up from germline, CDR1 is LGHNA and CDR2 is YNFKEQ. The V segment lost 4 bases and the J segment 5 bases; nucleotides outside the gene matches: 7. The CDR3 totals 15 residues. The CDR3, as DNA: TGTGCCAGCAGCCCGGGACAGGACGGGTATCAGCCCCAGCATTTT. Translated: CASSPGQDGYQPQHF.

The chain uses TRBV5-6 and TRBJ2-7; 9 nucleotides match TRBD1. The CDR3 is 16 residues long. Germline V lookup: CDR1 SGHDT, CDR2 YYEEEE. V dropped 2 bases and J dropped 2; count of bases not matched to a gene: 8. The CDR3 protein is CASSFEQWDRAYEQYF. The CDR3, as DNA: TGTGCCAGCAGCTTTGAGCAATGGGACAGGGCCTACGAGCAGTACTTC.

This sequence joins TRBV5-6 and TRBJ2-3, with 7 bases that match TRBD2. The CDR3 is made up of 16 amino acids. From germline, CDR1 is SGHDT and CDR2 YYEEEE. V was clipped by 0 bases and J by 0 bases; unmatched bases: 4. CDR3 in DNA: TGTGCCAGCAGCTTGGCCGGGACTACGAGCACAGATACGCAGTATTTT. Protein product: CASSLAGTTSTDTQYF.

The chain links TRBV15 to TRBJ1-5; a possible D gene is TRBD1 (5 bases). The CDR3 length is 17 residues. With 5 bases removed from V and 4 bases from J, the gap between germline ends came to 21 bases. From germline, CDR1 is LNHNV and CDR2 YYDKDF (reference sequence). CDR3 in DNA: TGTGCCACCAGCCCAATCGGGGCAGGGACCTCAAATCAGCCCCAGCATTTT. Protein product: CATSPIGAGTSNQPQHF.

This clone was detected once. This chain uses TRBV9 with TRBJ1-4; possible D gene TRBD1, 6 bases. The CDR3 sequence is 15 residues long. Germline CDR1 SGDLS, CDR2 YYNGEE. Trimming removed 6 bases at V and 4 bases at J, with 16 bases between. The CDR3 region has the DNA TGTGCCAGCAATAGGTGGGGGGCGGATAATGAAAAACTGTTTTTT. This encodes CASNRWGADNEKLFF.

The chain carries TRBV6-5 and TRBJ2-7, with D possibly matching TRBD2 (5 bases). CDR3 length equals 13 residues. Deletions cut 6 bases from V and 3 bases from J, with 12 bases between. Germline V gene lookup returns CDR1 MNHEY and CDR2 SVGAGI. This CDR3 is CASSHPEDYEQYF. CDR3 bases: TGTGCCAGCAGCCACCCGGAGGACTACGAGCAGTACTTC.

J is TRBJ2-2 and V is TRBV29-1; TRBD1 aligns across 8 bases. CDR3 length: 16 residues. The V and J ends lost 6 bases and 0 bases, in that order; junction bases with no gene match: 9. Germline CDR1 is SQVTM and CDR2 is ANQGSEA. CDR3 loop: CSVVWEDRANTGELFF. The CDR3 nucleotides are TGCAGCGTGGTATGGGAGGACAGGGCGAACACCGGGGAGCTGTTTTTT.

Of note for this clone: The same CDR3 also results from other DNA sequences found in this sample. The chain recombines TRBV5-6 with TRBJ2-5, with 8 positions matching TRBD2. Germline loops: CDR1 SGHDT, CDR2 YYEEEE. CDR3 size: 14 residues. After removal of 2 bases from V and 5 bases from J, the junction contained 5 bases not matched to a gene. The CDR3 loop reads CASSFLAGEETQYF. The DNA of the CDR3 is TGTGCCAGCAGCTTCCTAGCGGGCGAGGAGACCCAGTACTTC.

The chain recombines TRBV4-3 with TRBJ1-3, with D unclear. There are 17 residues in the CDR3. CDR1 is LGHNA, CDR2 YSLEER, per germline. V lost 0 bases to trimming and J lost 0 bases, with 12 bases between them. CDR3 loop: CASSQDNRVLSGNTIYF. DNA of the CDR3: TGCGCCAGCAGCCAAGATAATAGGGTTCTCTCTGGAAACACCATATATTTT.

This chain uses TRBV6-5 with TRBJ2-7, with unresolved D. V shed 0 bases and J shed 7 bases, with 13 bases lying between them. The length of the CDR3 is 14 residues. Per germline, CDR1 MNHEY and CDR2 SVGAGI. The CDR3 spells CASSYSSNLVEQYF. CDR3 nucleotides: TGTGCCAGCAGTTACTCGAGTAACCTGGTGGAGCAGTACTTC.

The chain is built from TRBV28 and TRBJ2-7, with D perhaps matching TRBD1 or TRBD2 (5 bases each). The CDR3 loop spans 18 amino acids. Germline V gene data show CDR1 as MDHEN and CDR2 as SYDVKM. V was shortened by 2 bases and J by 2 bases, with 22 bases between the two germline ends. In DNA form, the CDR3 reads TGTGCCAGCAGTTTAAGGCTGATTCGAGGGGCCCTTCCCTACGAGCAGTACTTC. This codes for CASSLRLIRGALPYEQYF.

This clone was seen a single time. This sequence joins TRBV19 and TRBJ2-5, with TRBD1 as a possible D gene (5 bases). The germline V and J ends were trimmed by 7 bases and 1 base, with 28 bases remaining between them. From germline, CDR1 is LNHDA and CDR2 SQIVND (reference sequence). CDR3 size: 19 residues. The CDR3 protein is CASNPGPLRARSSQETQYF. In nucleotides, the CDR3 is TGTGCCAGTAACCCCGGTCCTCTCAGGGCACGTTCCTCCCAAGAGACCCAGTACTTC. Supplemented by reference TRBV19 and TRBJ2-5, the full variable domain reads DGGITQSPKYLFRKEGQNVTLSCEQNLNHDAMYWYRQDPGQGLRLIYYSQIVNDFQKGDIAEGYSVSREKKESFPLTVTSAQKNPTAFYLCASNPGPLRARSSQETQYFGPGTRLLVL.

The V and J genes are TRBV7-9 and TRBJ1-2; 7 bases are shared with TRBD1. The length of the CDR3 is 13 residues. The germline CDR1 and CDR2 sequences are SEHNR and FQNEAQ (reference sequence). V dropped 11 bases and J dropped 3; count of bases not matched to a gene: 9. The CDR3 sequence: CAGRQGSDYGYTF. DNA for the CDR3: TGTGCCGGAAGACAGGGAAGCGACTATGGCTACACCTTC.

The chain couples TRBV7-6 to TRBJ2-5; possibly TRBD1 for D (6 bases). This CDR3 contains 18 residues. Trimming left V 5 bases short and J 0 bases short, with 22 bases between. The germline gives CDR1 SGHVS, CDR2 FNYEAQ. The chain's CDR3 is CASSLATGLAADQETQYF. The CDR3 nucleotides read TGTGCCAGCAGCCTCGCGACAGGTCTTGCAGCGGACCAAGAGACCCAGTACTTC.

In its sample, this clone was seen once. CDR3 DNA sequence: TGTGCAAGTCGGGACACCAAGGGACAGGGGCCTGAAGCTTTCTTT. Its protein is CASRDTKGQGPEAFF. J is TRBJ1-1 and V is TRBV12-2; TRBD1, the D gene given by the table, was not confirmed from the DNA. TRBV12-2 is a pseudogene. The CDR3 runs to 15 residues.

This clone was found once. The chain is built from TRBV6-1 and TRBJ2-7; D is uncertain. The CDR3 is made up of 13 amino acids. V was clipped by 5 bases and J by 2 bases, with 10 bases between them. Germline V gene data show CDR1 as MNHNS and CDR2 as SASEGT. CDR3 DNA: TGTGCCAGCAGTCCCTCGACTCCCTACGAGCAGTACTTC. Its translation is CASSPSTPYEQYF.

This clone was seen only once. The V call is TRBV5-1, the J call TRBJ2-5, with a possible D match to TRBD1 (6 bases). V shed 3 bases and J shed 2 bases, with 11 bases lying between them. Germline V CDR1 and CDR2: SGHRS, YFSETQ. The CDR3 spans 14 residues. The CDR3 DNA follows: TGCGCCAGCAGCTCAAGGACAGTGCAAGAGACCCAGTACTTC. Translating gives CASSSRTVQETQYF.

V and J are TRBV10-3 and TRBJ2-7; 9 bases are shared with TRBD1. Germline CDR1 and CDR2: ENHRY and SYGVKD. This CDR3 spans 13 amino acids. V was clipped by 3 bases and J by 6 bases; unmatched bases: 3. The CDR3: CAISEQGASEQYF. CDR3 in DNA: TGTGCCATCAGTGAACAGGGGGCAAGCGAGCAGTACTTC.

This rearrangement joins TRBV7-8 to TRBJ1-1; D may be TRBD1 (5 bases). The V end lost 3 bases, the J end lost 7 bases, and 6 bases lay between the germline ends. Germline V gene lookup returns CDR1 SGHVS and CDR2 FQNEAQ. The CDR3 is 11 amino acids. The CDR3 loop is CASSLGDEAFF. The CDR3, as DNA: TGTGCCAGCAGCTTGGGGGATGAAGCTTTCTTT.

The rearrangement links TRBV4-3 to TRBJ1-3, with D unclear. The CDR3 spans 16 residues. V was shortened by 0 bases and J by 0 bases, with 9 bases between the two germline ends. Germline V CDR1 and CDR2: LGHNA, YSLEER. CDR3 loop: CASSQDPNNSGNTIYF. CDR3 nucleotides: TGCGCCAGCAGCCAAGACCCGAACAACTCTGGAAACACCATATATTTT.

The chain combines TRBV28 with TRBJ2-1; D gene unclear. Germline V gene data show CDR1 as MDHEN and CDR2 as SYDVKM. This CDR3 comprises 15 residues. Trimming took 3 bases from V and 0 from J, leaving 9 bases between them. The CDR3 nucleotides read TGTGCCAGCAGTTTTGGCGTGAGCTCCTACAATGAGCAGTTCTTC. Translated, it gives CASSFGVSSYNEQFF.

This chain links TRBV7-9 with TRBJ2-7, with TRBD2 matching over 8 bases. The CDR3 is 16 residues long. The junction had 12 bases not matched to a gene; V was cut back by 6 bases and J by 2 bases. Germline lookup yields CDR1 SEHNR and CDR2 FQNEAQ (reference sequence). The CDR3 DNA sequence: TGTGCCAGCAGTTGGAACGCGGGAGGATCCCCCTACGAGCAGTACTTC. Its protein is CASSWNAGGSPYEQYF.

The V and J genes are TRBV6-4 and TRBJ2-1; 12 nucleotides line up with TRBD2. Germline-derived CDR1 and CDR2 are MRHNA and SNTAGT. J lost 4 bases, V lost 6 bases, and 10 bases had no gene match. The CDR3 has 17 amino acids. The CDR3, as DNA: TGTGCCAGCAGAGGCCTAGCGGGAGGGCTAAATTACAATGAGCAGTTCTTC. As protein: CASRGLAGGLNYNEQFF.

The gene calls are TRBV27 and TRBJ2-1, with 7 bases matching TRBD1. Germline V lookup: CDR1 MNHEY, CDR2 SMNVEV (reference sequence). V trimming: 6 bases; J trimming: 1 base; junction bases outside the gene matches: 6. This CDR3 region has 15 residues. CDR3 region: CASSRGTASYNEQFF. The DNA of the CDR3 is TGTGCCAGCAGCCGAGGGACAGCTTCCTACAATGAGCAGTTCTTC.

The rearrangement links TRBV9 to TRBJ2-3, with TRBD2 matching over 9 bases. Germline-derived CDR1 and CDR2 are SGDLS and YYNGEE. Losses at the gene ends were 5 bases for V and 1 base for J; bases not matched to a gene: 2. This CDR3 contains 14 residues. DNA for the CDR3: TGTGCCAGCAGTGCTAGCGGGGGCACAGATACGCAGTATTTT. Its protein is CASSASGGTDTQYF.

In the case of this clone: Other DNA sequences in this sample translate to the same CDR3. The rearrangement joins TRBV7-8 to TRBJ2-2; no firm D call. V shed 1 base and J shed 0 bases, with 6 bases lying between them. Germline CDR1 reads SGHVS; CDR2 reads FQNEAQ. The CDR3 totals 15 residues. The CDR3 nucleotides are TGTGCCAGCAGCTTAGGCAGAGCGAACACCGGGGAGCTGTTTTTT. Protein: CASSLGRANTGELFF.